This TCR beta chain was sequenced for a study of blood T cell repertoires in COVID-19. Profiling relied on immunoSEQ multiplex PCR, and the TCRdb table lists in-frame clones only, not all of them. The sample contains roughly 200,000 clones, approximately 85% of which appear only once. J gave up 3 bases and V 6 bases, and 9 bases lay outside the gene matches. CDR1 and CDR2 (germline): MDHEN, SYDVKM. CDR3 length: 15 residues. Sequences were obtained from peripheral blood. The chain carries TRBV28 and TRBJ1-1; TRBD1 agrees at 8 bases. The TCR was taken from a human donor with active or convalescent COVID-19. The donor label of this sample is uncertain. The CDR3 is CASSDRGTGDTEAFF. CDR3 nucleotides: TGTGCCAGCAGCGACAGGGGCACAGGGGACACTGAAGCTTTCTTT.